This passage covers 10 T cell receptor beta chains from one sample sequenced in a study of CD8 T cells in Susac syndrome. cDNA came from around 0.54 to 1 ug RNA primed by random hexamers. TCRdb reprocessed the immunoSEQ multiplex PCR reads with MiXCR, giving one entry per CDR3 protein. The table includes approximately 150,000 distinct CDR3 sequences, approximately 94% detected once. The specimen sequenced was CD4+ T cells from PBMCs. The receptors shown here come from a human donor in good health.

V and J are TRBV20-1 and TRBJ2-7; 14 nucleotides match TRBD2. The junction had 5 bases not matched to a gene; V was cut back by 6 bases and J by 1 base. The germline gives CDR1 DFQATT, CDR2 SNEGSKA (reference sequence). This CDR3 comprises 15 residues. CDR3 coding DNA: TGCAGTGCCCGGACTAGCGGGGGGACATCCTACGAGCAGTACTTC. Amino acids: CSARTSGGTSYEQYF.

V is TRBV2 and J is TRBJ1-5; tentative D call: TRBD1 (5 bases). Germline loops: CDR1 SNHLY, CDR2 FYNNEI. Deletions cut 6 bases from V and 0 bases from J, with 12 bases between. The CDR3 has 15 residues. The CDR3 nucleotides are TGTGCCAGCAGCAGCCTGACAGCTAGCAATCAGCCCCAGCATTTT. Encoded protein: CASSSLTASNQPQHF. The variable domain in full, with the rest retrieved from reference TRBV2 and TRBJ1-5, is EPEVTQTPSHQVTQMGQEVILRCVPISNHLYFYWYRQILGQKVEFLVSFYNNEISEKSEIFDDQFSVERPDGSNFTLKIRSTKLEDSAMYFCASSSLTASNQPQHFGDGTRLSIL.

The V and J genes are TRBV7-9 and TRBJ2-4; D may be TRBD1 or TRBD2 (5 bases each). The CDR3 is 13 residues long. Trimming took off 1 base at V and 8 bases at J, with 9 bases between the two ends. Germline V CDR1 and CDR2: SEHNR, FQNEAQ (reference sequence). DNA of the CDR3: TGTGCCAGCAGCTTAGGGGGGAGTGACATTCAGTACTTC. This sequence encodes CASSLGGSDIQYF.

The V and J genes are TRBV2 and TRBJ2-2; 9 nucleotides agree with TRBD1. Germline CDR1 is SNHLY and CDR2 is FYNNEI. The CDR3 runs 15 residues. V shed 8 bases, J shed 2 bases, and the junction held 6 bases outside the gene matches. The chain's CDR3 is CASQRTGVNTGELFF. CDR3 bases: TGTGCCAGCCAAAGGACAGGGGTTAACACCGGGGAGCTGTTTTTT.

This CDR3 reads CSAGGYGGQPQHF. DNA of the CDR3: TGCAGCGCTGGGGGGTATGGCGGTCAGCCCCAGCATTTT. The chain employs TRBV29-1 and TRBJ1-5; tentatively, D is TRBD1 (5 bases). Germline V CDR1 and CDR2: SQVTM, ANQGSEA. This CDR3 has 13 amino acids. The ends were cut back, 7 bases at V and 6 bases at J, with 16 bases in the middle.

The rearrangement links TRBV4-1 to TRBJ2-6, with D hard to call. Trimming cost V 1 base and J 0 bases, with 7 bases left between them. The CDR3 extends over 16 amino acids. Germline CDR1 MGHRA, CDR2 YSYEKL. CDR3 bases: TGCGCCAGCAGCCAAGCCCCCGGCTCTGGGGCCAACGTCCTGACTTTC. Translating gives CASSQAPGSGANVLTF.

This chain links TRBV28 with TRBJ2-3, with a possible D match to TRBD1 (7 bases). CDR3 size: 17 residues. With 8 bases removed from V and 6 bases from J, the gap between germline ends came to 27 bases. Looked up from germline, CDR1 is MDHEN and CDR2 is SYDVKM. The CDR3 protein is CASHMTGTYLSGDTQYF. The CDR3 DNA follows: TGTGCCAGCCATATGACAGGGACTTATCTATCCGGGGATACGCAGTATTTT.

This sequence joins TRBV20-1 and TRBJ2-2; the match to TRBD2 covers 12 bases. CDR3 size: 16 residues. Germline V gene data show CDR1 as DFQATT and CDR2 as SNEGSKA (reference sequence). V lost 0 bases and J lost 8; bases outside the gene matches: 7. In nucleotides, the CDR3 is TGCAGTGCTAGAGAGAGACTAGCGGGAGTTTATGGGGAGCTGTTTTTT. Translated: CSARERLAGVYGELFF.

The CDR3 spells CASSIRDRGSNQPQHF. The CDR3 DNA reads TGTGCCAGCAGTATCCGGGACAGGGGTAGCAATCAGCCCCAGCATTTT. The chain recombines TRBV12-3 or TRBV12-4 with TRBJ1-5; TRBD1 aligns across 10 bases. CDR3 length equals 16 residues. The V and J ends lost 5 bases and 0 bases, in that order; junction bases with no gene match: 4.

This chain links TRBV5-4 with TRBJ2-1, with TRBD2 matching over 10 bases. CDR1 is SGHNT, CDR2 YYREEE, per germline (reference sequence). The junction had 3 bases not matched to a gene; V was cut back by 6 bases and J by 6 bases. The CDR3 is 13 amino acids. CDR3 protein: CASKLAGSNEQFF. CDR3 nucleotides: TGTGCCAGCAAACTAGCGGGAAGCAATGAGCAGTTCTTC.